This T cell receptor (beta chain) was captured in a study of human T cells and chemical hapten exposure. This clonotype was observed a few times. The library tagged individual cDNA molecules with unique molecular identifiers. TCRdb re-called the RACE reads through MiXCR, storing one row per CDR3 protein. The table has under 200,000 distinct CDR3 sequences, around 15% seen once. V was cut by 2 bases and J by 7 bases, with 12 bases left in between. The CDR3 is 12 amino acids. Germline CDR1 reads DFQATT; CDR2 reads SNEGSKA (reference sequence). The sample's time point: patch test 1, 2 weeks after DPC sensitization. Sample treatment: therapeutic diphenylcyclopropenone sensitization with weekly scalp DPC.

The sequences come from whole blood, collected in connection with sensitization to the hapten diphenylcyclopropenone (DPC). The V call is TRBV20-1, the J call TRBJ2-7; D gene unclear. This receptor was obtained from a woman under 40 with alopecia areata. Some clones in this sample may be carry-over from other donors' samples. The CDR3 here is CSARPGAREQYF. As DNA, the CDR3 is TGCAGTGCTAGACCGGGTGCGCGGGAGCAGTACTTC.